A selection of T cell receptor beta chains follows, all from one sample in a study of blood T cell repertoires in COVID-19. Some clones are missing from TCRdb's copy, which holds only in-frame ones; the method was immunoSEQ multiplex PCR. This sample has some 57,000 clones, with roughly 86% found just once. Material: peripheral blood. These receptors all stem from a man in his 70s with acute or convalescent COVID-19. CDR3s include the opening cysteine and the closing phenylalanine or tryptophan. Fields, in order: J gene, V gene, D gene, clone size, CDR3 protein, CDR3 DNA. D genes are given only for firm matches. For some rows the clone size is stated as once, few or many, or as a class when expanded; others skip it.

TRBJ2-3 | TRBV19 | TRBD1 | NA | CASSTGDRRVDTQYF | TGTGCCAGTAGTACCGGGGACAGGAGGGTAGATACGCAGTATTTT
TRBJ2-1 | TRBV3-1/TRBV3-2 | TRBD2 | few | CASSGLRLAVYNEQFF | TGTGCCAGCTCTGGGTTACGACTAGCGGTATACAATGAGCAGTTCTTC
TRBJ1-6 | TRBV5-1 | NA | NA | CASRFITGPGSPLHF | TGCGCCAGCAGATTTATTACAGGGCCGGGTTCACCCCTCCACTTT
TRBJ2-7 | TRBV29-1 | TRBD1 | NA | CSVKRQGADLGYEQYF | TGCAGCGTTAAACGACAGGGGGCTGATTTAGGGTACGAGCAGTACTTC
TRBJ2-2 | TRBV5-1 | NA | NA | CASSLDSLTGELFF | TGCGCCAGCAGCTTGGACAGCCTTACCGGGGAGCTGTTTTTT
TRBJ2-3 | TRBV27 | TRBD1 | NA | CASSHRDRRTDTQYF | TGTGCCAGCAGCCACCGGGACAGGCGCACAGATACGCAGTATTTT
TRBJ2-7 | TRBV20-1 | TRBD2 | once | CSVTSGHEQYF | TGCAGTGTTACTAGCGGGCACGAGCAGTACTTC
TRBJ2-3 | TRBV6-6 | NA | once | CASSDPGLNTDTQYF | TGTGCCAGCAGCGACCCGGGACTCAACACAGATACGCAGTATTTT
TRBJ2-7 | TRBV2 | NA | NA | CASRERAGSYEQYF | TGTGCCAGCCGAGAGAGGGCGGGCTCCTACGAGCAGTACTTC
TRBJ1-2 | TRBV4-1 | NA | NA | CASSQNEGYINTF | TGCGCCAGCAGCCAAAATGAGGGCTATATCAACACCTTC
TRBJ2-2 | TRBV9 | TRBD2 | NA | CASSVRAGTSGGAVGELFF | TGTGCCAGCAGCGTCCGAGCGGGGACTAGCGGGGGGGCGGTCGGGGAGCTGTTTTTT
TRBJ1-2 | TRBV24-1 | NA | NA | CATSDWQAGSDGYTF | TGTGCCACCAGTGATTGGCAGGCAGGGTCCGATGGCTACACCTTC
TRBJ2-7 | TRBV7-9 | TRBD2 | NA | CASSPQLAGGLEQYF | TGTGCCAGCAGCCCACAACTAGCGGGGGGCCTCGAGCAGTACTTC
TRBJ2-7 | TRBV2 | TRBD1 | NA | CASSSPGQTYEQYF | TGTGCCAGCAGCAGCCCGGGACAGACCTACGAGCAGTACTTC
TRBJ2-7 | TRBV7-3 | TRBD2 | NA | CASSDAGTSGRLPYEQYF | TGTGCCAGCAGCGACGCCGGGACTAGCGGGAGGCTTCCCTACGAGCAGTACTTC
TRBJ2-1 | TRBV27 | TRBD2 | NA | CASSLETSGRLRQFF | TGTGCCAGCAGCCTCGAGACTAGCGGGAGGTTAAGGCAGTTCTTC
TRBJ1-1 | TRBV6-6 | TRBD1 | NA | CASSYSRGRDTEAFF | TGTGCCAGCAGTTACTCGAGGGGGCGCGATACTGAAGCTTTCTTT
TRBJ2-3 | TRBV5-4 | NA | few | CASSGEGDRTDTQYF | TGTGCCAGCAGCGGCGAGGGCGACCGCACAGATACGCAGTATTTT
TRBJ2-7 | TRBV20-1 | NA | once | CSASPAPGGSDEQYF | TGCAGTGCTAGTCCAGCGCCCGGGGGTTCGGACGAGCAGTACTTC
TRBJ1-6 | TRBV4-2 | NA | NA | CASSQALWTDNSPLHF | TGTGCCAGCAGCCAAGCCCTTTGGACAGATAATTCACCCCTCCACTTT
TRBJ1-6 | TRBV5-3 | NA | NA | CARKNSINSPLHF | TGTGCCAGAAAAAACAGTATCAATTCACCCCTCCACTTT
TRBJ1-2 | TRBV3-1/TRBV3-2 | TRBD1 | NA | CASSQPGTGGDYGYTF | TGTGCCAGCAGCCAACCCGGGACAGGGGGAGACTATGGCTACACCTTC
TRBJ2-1 | TRBV19 | TRBD2 | once | CASSIASGGRTQYNEQFF | TGTGCCAGTAGTATTGCTAGCGGGGGCCGCACTCAATACAATGAGCAGTTCTTC
TRBJ1-3 | TRBV3-1/TRBV3-2 | NA | few | CASSSVRAAGNTIYF | TGTGCCAGCAGCAGTGTCCGTGCGGCTGGAAACACCATATATTTT
TRBJ1-6 | TRBV5-6 | TRBD1 | few | CASSTGGINNSPLHF | TGTGCCAGCAGTACAGGGGGGATTAATAATTCACCCCTCCACTTT
TRBJ2-7 | TRBV6-5 | TRBD1 | NA | CASSYSSDRGSYEQYF | TGTGCCAGCAGTTACTCGTCGGACAGGGGCTCCTACGAGCAGTACTTC
TRBJ1-2 | TRBV30 | TRBD1 | NA | CAWSAQGNYGYTF | TGTGCCTGGAGTGCACAGGGGAACTATGGCTACACCTTC
TRBJ2-2 | TRBV25-1 | TRBD2 | NA | CASSATSGGWLTGELFF | TGTGCCAGCAGTGCCACTAGCGGGGGGTGGTTGACCGGGGAGCTGTTTTTT
TRBJ2-7 | TRBV6-5 | TRBD1 | NA | CASTNRGTGVYEQYF | TGTGCCAGCACCAACCGCGGGACAGGGGTATACGAGCAGTACTTC
TRBJ2-3 | TRBV4-1 | NA | NA | CASRLTQQGNTDTQYF | TGCGCCAGCAGACTCACCCAACAGGGTAACACAGATACGCAGTATTTT
TRBJ1-5 | TRBV30 | TRBD1 | NA | CAWSVRGQGNNQPQHF | TGTGCCTGGAGTGTACGGGGACAGGGGAACAATCAGCCCCAGCATTTT
TRBJ1-6 | TRBV4-1 | NA | NA | CASSQEQVRNSPLHF | TGCGCCAGCAGCCAAGAGCAGGTCCGGAATTCACCCCTCCACTTT
TRBJ1-3 | TRBV5-1 | NA | NA | CASSLAGASSGNTIYF | TGCGCCAGCAGCTTGGCTGGGGCAAGCTCTGGAAACACCATATATTTT
TRBJ2-1 | TRBV20-1 | NA | NA | CSASTGAYNEQFF | TGCAGTGCTAGTACGGGGGCCTACAATGAGCAGTTCTTC
TRBJ1-1 | TRBV7-2 | NA | NA | CASSLPSNTEAFF | TGTGCCAGCAGCTTACCCTCGAACACTGAAGCTTTCTTT
TRBJ1-1 | TRBV6-5 | NA | NA | CASRSGVNTEAFF | TGTGCCAGCAGGTCCGGTGTGAACACTGAAGCTTTCTTT
TRBJ1-5 | TRBV7-9 | TRBD1 | few | CASSREQGGPQHF | TGTGCCAGCAGCAGGGAACAGGGGGGGCCCCAGCATTTT
TRBJ1-2 | TRBV7-9 | NA | NA | CASSFDGLNYGYTF | TGTGCCAGCAGCTTTGACGGACTAAACTATGGCTACACCTTC
TRBJ1-1 | TRBV5-1 | NA | once | CASSLAGSTEAFF | TGCGCCAGCAGCTTGGCTGGCAGCACTGAAGCTTTCTTT
TRBJ1-5 | TRBV20-1 | NA | NA | CSASPSWLGESQHF | TGCAGTGCTAGTCCATCCTGGCTAGGTGAATCCCAGCATTTT
TRBJ2-3 | TRBV7-2 | TRBD2 | few | CASSLGLAGDTQYF | TGTGCCAGCAGCTTAGGACTAGCGGGAGATACGCAGTATTTT
TRBJ2-7 | TRBV5-4 | TRBD1 | NA | CASSKMGQGAREQYF | TGTGCCAGCAGCAAGATGGGACAGGGGGCGCGAGAGCAGTACTTC
TRBJ1-5 | TRBV19 | NA | NA | CASSHIGEGGNQPQHF | TGTGCCAGTAGTCACATTGGGGAGGGCGGGAATCAGCCCCAGCATTTT
TRBJ2-1 | TRBV25-1 | TRBD1 | NA | CASSPEGQGFGNEQFF | TGTGCCAGCAGTCCCGAGGGACAGGGGTTCGGCAATGAGCAGTTCTTC
TRBJ2-5 | TRBV2 | TRBD1 | NA | CASSQEGTGLKTQYF | TGTGCCAGCAGCCAAGAAGGGACAGGTTTAAAGACCCAGTACTTC
TRBJ1-2 | TRBV19 | NA | few | CASRQYGYTF | TGTGCCAGTCGACAGTATGGCTACACCTTC